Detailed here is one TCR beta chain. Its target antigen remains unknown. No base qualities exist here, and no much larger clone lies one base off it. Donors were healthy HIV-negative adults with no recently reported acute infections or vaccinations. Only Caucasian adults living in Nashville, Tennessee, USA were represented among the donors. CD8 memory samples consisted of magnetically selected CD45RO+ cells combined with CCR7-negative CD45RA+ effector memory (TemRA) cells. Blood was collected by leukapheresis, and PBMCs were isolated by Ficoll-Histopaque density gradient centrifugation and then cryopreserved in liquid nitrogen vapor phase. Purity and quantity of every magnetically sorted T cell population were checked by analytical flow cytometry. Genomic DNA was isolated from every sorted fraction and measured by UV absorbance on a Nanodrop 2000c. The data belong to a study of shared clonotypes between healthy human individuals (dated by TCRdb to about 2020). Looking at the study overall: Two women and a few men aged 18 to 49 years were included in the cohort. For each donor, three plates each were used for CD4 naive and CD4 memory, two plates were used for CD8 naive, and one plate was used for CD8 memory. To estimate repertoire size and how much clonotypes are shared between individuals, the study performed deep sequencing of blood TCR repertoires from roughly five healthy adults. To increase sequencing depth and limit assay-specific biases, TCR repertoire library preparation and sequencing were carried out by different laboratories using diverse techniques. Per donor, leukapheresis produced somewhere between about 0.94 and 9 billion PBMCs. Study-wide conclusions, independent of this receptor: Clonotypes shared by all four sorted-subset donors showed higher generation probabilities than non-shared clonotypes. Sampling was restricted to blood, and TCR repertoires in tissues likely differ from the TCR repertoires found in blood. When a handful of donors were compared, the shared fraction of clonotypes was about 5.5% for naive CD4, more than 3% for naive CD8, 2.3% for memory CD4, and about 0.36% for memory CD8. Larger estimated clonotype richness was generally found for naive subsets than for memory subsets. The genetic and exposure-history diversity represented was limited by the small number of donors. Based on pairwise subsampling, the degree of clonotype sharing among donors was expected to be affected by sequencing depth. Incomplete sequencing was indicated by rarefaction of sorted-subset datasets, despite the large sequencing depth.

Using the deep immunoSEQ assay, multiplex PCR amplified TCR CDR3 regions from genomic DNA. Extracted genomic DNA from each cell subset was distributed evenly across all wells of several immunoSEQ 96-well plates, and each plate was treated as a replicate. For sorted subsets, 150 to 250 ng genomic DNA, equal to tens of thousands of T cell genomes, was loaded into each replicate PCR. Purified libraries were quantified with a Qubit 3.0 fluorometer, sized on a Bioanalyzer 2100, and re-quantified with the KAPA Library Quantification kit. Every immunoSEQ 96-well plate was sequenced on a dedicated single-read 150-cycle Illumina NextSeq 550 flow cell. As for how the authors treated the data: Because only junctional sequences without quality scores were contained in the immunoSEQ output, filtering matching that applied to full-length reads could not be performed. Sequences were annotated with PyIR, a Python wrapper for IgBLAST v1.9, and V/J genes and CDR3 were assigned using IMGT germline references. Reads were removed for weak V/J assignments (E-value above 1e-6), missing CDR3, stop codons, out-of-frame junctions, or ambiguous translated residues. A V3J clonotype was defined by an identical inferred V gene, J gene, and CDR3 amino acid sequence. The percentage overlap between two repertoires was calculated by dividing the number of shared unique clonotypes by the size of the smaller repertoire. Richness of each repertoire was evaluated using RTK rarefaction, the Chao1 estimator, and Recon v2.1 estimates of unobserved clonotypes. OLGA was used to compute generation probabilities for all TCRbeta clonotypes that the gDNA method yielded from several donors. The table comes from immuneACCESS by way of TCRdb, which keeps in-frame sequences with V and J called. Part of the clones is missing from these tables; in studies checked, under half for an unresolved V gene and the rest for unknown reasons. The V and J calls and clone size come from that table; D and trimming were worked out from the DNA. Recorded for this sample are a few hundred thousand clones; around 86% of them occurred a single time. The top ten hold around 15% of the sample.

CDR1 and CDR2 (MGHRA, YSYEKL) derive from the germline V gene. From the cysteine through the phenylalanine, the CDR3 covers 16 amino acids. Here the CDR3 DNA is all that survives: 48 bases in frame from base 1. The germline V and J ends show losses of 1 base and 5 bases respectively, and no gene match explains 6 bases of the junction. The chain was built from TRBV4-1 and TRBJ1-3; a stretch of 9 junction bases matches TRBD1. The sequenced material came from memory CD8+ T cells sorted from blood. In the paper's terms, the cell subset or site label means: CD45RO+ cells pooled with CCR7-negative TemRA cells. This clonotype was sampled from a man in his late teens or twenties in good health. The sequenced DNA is TGCGCCAGCAGCCAAGTGGACAGGGGCGAGAGAAACACCATATATTTT. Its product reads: CASSQVDRGERNTIYF.